The 18 T cell receptor beta chains in this list originate from one sample, sequenced in a study of blood T cell repertoires in COVID-19 (dated by TCRdb to the early 2020s). Libraries were prepared through the immunoSEQ multiplex PCR assay. TCRdb took this table from immuneACCESS and kept in-frame rearrangements with V and J called. Such tables lack part of the clones; where checked against another copy, unresolved V genes explain under half of the gap, and the rest is unexplained. Counted in this sample were 77,000 or so clones; about 87% of them appeared once. Approximately 4.5% of the sample goes to the ten largest clones. Sample: peripheral blood. The receptor source for this set is a man aged 45-60 years with active COVID-19.

This chain connects TRBV11-2 to TRBJ2-2, with D possibly matching TRBD2 (5 bases). Germline CDR1 SGHAT, CDR2 FQNNGV. There are 15 residues in the CDR3. V was trimmed by 2 bases and J by 7 bases, leaving 14 bases between them. The CDR3 loop is CASSLSVEGGGELFF. The CDR3, as DNA: TGTGCCAGCAGCTTAAGTGTCGAGGGTGGCGGGGAGCTGTTTTTT.

The gene calls are TRBV18 and TRBJ1-1; no clear D gene. Germline values: CDR1 KGHSH, CDR2 LQKENI. The CDR3 consists of 11 residues. Deletions cut 3 bases from V and 4 bases from J, with 3 bases between. CDR3 coding DNA: TGTGCCAGCTCACCCGTCACTGAAGCTTTCTTT. Translated: CASSPVTEAFF. The full variable domain, its missing parts supplied by reference TRBV18 and TRBJ1-1, is NAGVMQNPRHLVRRRGQEARLRCSPMKGHSHVYWYRQLPEEGLKFMVYLQKENIIDESGMPKERFSAEFPKEGPSILRIQQVVRGDSAAYFCASSPVTEAFFGQGTRLTVV.

The chain couples TRBV7-2 to TRBJ1-3; D perhaps matches TRBD1 (5 bases). Germline loops: CDR1 SGHTA, CDR2 FQGNSA. The V and J ends lost 4 bases and 2 bases respectively, with 12 bases between them. The CDR3 extends over 15 amino acids. CDR3 nucleotide sequence: TGTGCCAGCAGCTCCCGGAGGGGAGCTGGAAACACCATATATTTT. It yields the protein CASSSRRGAGNTIYF. Complete variable domain (other parts from reference TRBV7-2 and TRBJ1-3): GAGVSQSPSNKVTEKGKDVELRCDPISGHTALYWYRQSLGQGLEFLIYFQGNSAPDKSGLPSDRFSAERTGGSVSTLTIQRTQQEDSAVYLCASSSRRGAGNTIYFGEGSWLTVV.

The chain couples TRBV3-1 (or the pseudogene TRBV3-2) to TRBJ1-2, with D possibly matching TRBD1 (5 bases). V shed 4 bases and J shed 3 bases, with 15 bases lying between them. The CDR3 is 15 residues long. CDR1 and CDR2 (germline): LGHDT, YNNKEL (reference sequence). CDR3 residues: CASSLAFGTDYGYTF. CDR3 DNA sequence: TGTGCCAGCAGCCTCGCCTTCGGGACTGACTATGGCTACACCTTC.

In this sample, this clone turned up once. V usage is TRBV9 and J usage is TRBJ1-1; 9 bases match TRBD1. Germline assignment: CDR1 SGDLS and CDR2 YYNGEE. V trimming: 4 bases; J trimming: 4 bases; junction bases outside the gene matches: 8. The CDR3 loop spans 15 amino acids. CDR3 amino acids: CASSITGGATTEAFF. The CDR3 DNA is TGTGCCAGCAGCATCACAGGGGGCGCGACCACTGAAGCTTTCTTT.

The chain couples TRBV3-1 (or the pseudogene TRBV3-2) to TRBJ2-7; TRBD1 matches at 8 bases. With 4 bases clipped from V and 7 bases from J, the junction kept 3 bases outside the gene matches. This CDR3 region has 12 residues. Germline values: CDR1 LGHDT, CDR2 YNNKEL (reference sequence). The CDR3 nucleotides are TGTGCCAGCAGCCGGACAGGGCGGGAGCAGTACTTC. It specifies CASSRTGREQYF.

The CDR3 DNA reads TGCGCCAGCAGCCCAAGCACCCTGAACCAATACAATGAGCAGTTCTTC. It translates to CASSPSTLNQYNEQFF. V usage is TRBV5-1 and J usage is TRBJ2-1; D uncertain. CDR1 is SGHRS and CDR2 is YFSETQ in the germline V gene. Trimming took off 4 bases at V and 4 bases at J, with 18 bases between the two ends. The CDR3 has 16 amino acids.

The chain is built from TRBV6-6 and TRBJ1-4; 9 bases map to TRBD1. The CDR3 is made up of 15 amino acids. Germline lookup yields CDR1 MNHNY and CDR2 SVGAGI (reference sequence). V was clipped by 6 bases and J by 4 bases; unmatched bases: 6. CDR3 DNA sequence: TGTGCCAGCAGGCCGACAGGGGGGGATAATGAAAAACTGTTTTTT. The encoded protein is CASRPTGGDNEKLFF.

J is TRBJ2-7 and V is TRBV4-3, with 9 bases aligning to TRBD2. This CDR3 contains 16 residues. Germline values: CDR1 LGHNA, CDR2 YSLEER. V was pared by 1 base and J by 5 bases, with 9 bases of the junction left unmatched. CDR3 DNA sequence: TGCGCCAGCAGCCAAGGGAAGGCGGGAGGGAGGGACGAGCAGTACTTC. Translating gives CASSQGKAGGRDEQYF.

The J gene is TRBJ2-7, the V gene TRBV2, with 8 positions matching TRBD2. The V and J ends lost 6 bases and 4 bases, in that order; junction bases with no gene match: 5. Germline CDR1 and CDR2: SNHLY and FYNNEI. The CDR3 sequence is 13 residues long. The CDR3 here is CASRRLASYEQYF. For the CDR3, the DNA is TGTGCCAGCAGGCGACTAGCGTCTTACGAGCAGTACTTC.

The chain joins TRBV18 to TRBJ2-3; D perhaps matches TRBD1 (5 bases). Trimming left V 2 bases short and J 5 bases short, with 14 bases between. This CDR3 spans 15 amino acids. Germline CDR1 KGHSH, CDR2 LQKENI. The CDR3 here is CASSPNGQGGDTQYF. The CDR3 DNA reads as TGTGCCAGCTCACCAAATGGGCAGGGTGGAGATACGCAGTATTTT.

V and J are TRBV27 and TRBJ2-7; TRBD1 agrees at 10 bases. The CDR3 length is 15 residues. Per germline, CDR1 MNHEY and CDR2 SMNVEV (reference sequence). Losses at the gene ends were 3 bases for V and 4 bases for J; bases not matched to a gene: 6. CDR3 DNA sequence: TGTGCCAGCAGTTTGGGGGACAGGGGAATTTACGAGCAGTACTTC. Translation gives CASSLGDRGIYEQYF.

This clone has only a few counts. The chain combines TRBV24-1 with TRBJ2-5; 16 positions match TRBD2. This CDR3 spans 17 amino acids. The J segment lost 4 bases and the V segment lost 2 bases, leaving 3 bases of the junction unmatched. CDR1 and CDR2 (germline): KGHDR, SFDVKD. The DNA for the CDR3 is TGTGCCACCAGTGATTCGGGACTAGCGGGAGGGGGAGAGACCCAGTACTTC. Protein: CATSDSGLAGGGETQYF.

The rearrangement joins TRBV6-2 or TRBV6-3 to TRBJ2-1; unclear D gene. The CDR3 sequence is 15 residues long. CDR1 is MNHEY and CDR2 is SVGEGT in the germline V gene. V was clipped by 4 bases and J by 5 bases, with 15 bases between them. CDR3 sequence: CASSLAPILNNEQFF. DNA of the CDR3: TGTGCCAGCAGTTTGGCCCCCATACTAAACAATGAGCAGTTCTTC.

V gene TRBV19 combines with J gene TRBJ2-5; tentative D call: TRBD2 (6 bases). The CDR3 contains 15 residues. Germline CDR1 is LNHDA and CDR2 is SQIVND (reference sequence). V lost 8 bases to trimming and J lost 4 bases, with 20 bases between them. The DNA for the CDR3 is TGTGCCAGTGGGGGGATTTACCCCACGAGAGAGACCCAGTACTTC. Residues: CASGGIYPTRETQYF. The full variable domain, rest sourced from reference TRBV19 and TRBJ2-5, is DGGITQSPKYLFRKEGQNVTLSCEQNLNHDAMYWYRQDPGQGLRLIYYSQIVNDFQKGDIAEGYSVSREKKESFPLTVTSAQKNPTAFYLCASGGIYPTRETQYFGPGTRLLVL.

The rearrangement uses TRBV7-9 and TRBJ1-6; a weak D match, TRBD1 (6 bases). CDR3 length: 14 amino acids. The germline V gene encodes CDR1 SEHNR and CDR2 FQNEAQ (reference sequence). V was pared by 5 bases and J by 9 bases, with 14 bases between. Here the CDR3 reads CASSEQGRGSPLHF. The CDR3 region has the DNA TGTGCCAGCAGCGAACAGGGCCGGGGTTCACCCCTCCACTTT.

The gene calls are TRBV5-1 and TRBJ1-1; no reliable D call. The CDR3 loop spans 15 amino acids. CDR1 SGHRS and CDR2 YFSETQ come from the germline V gene. The V gene lost 0 bases and the J gene lost 1 base, with 10 bases spanning the gap. CDR3: CASSLEHRRNTEAFF. The CDR3 DNA sequence: TGCGCCAGCAGCTTGGAGCACAGAAGGAACACTGAAGCTTTCTTT.

V and J are TRBV18 and TRBJ2-2, with a possible D match to TRBD1 (6 bases). Germline CDR1 reads KGHSH; CDR2 reads LQKENI. V was trimmed by 5 bases and J by 1 base, leaving 11 bases between them. This CDR3 has 15 residues. CDR3 nucleotide sequence: TGTGCCAGCTCAATCTCGGGACAGAACACCGGGGAGCTGTTTTTT. It translates to CASSISGQNTGELFF.